The 18 T cell receptor beta chains listed next were all sequenced from one sample in a study of T cells after yellow fever vaccination. In TCRdb, the 5' RACE reads were re-called with MiXCR into one record per CDR3 protein. The repertoire holds a few hundred thousand distinct CDR3 sequences, with around 5.2% as singletons. Specimen: CD4+ T cells sorted from PBMCs, collected on the day of the yellow fever booster vaccination. The origin of the receptors is a man younger than 30 who received the YFV17D yellow fever vaccine.

In its sample, this clonotype was seen many times. The V gene is TRBV3-1, the J gene TRBJ2-2; D is undetermined. This CDR3 comprises 11 residues. V was clipped by 2 bases and J by 5 bases, with 0 bases between them. Germline V gene lookup returns CDR1 LGHDT and CDR2 YNNKEL (reference sequence). Here the CDR3 reads CASSQTGELFF. CDR3 nucleotides: TGTGCCAGCAGCCAAACCGGGGAGCTGTTTTTT.

This clonotype was detected a few times. The rearrangement joins TRBV3-1 to TRBJ2-7; D is unclear. Germline values: CDR1 LGHDT, CDR2 YNNKEL (reference sequence). The CDR3 has 14 residues. The V end was cut by 0 bases, the J end by 4 bases, with 10 bases between. The CDR3 region is CASSQDLGIYEQYF. Written as DNA, the CDR3 is TGTGCCAGCAGCCAAGACTTGGGCATTTACGAGCAGTACTTC.

This clonotype has more than one count but fewer than ten. The V gene is TRBV18, the J gene TRBJ2-7; D is perhaps TRBD1 or TRBD2 (5 bases each). The CDR3 extends over 14 amino acids. V was shortened by 3 bases and J by 5 bases, with 14 bases between the two germline ends. Germline CDR1 is KGHSH and CDR2 is LQKENI. The CDR3 is CASSPGTAENEQYF. In nucleotides, the CDR3 is TGTGCCAGCTCACCTGGGACCGCGGAAAACGAGCAGTACTTC.

This clonotype was found many times. The V call is TRBV4-1, the J call TRBJ2-1, with D maybe TRBD2 (7 bases). This CDR3 has 16 amino acids. The V gene lost 1 base and the J gene lost 4 bases, with 14 bases spanning the gap. Germline V lookup: CDR1 MGHRA, CDR2 YSYEKL. The CDR3, as DNA: TGCGCCAGCAGCCAAGGGGCGGGGGCTCTTTACAATGAGCAGTTCTTC. It specifies CASSQGAGALYNEQFF.

This clonotype was seen many times. This chain connects TRBV6-2 or TRBV6-3 to TRBJ2-1; the D is unclear. CDR3 size: 13 residues. Trimming removed 6 bases at V and 2 bases at J, with 8 bases between. The germline V gene encodes CDR1 MNHEY and CDR2 SVGEGT. The CDR3 DNA sequence: TGTGCCAGCAGCTCAAATCCCTACAATGAGCAGTTCTTC. Translated: CASSSNPYNEQFF.

This clonotype has at least ten counts. The rearrangement uses TRBV12-3 or TRBV12-4 and TRBJ2-1; 10 bases line up with TRBD2. CDR3 length equals 14 residues. J lost 7 bases, V lost 10 bases, and 10 bases had no gene match. CDR3 protein: CATYGLAAGNEQFF. DNA for the CDR3: TGTGCCACCTATGGACTAGCGGCCGGGAATGAGCAGTTCTTC.

This clonotype was picked up many times. The chain employs TRBV6-2 or TRBV6-3 and TRBJ1-2; D possibly corresponds to TRBD1 (5 bases). The CDR3 has 14 amino acids. CDR1 is MNHEY, CDR2 SVGEGT, per germline. Deletions cut 10 bases from V and 4 bases from J, with 19 bases between. DNA of the CDR3: TGTGCCAACCTACGACAGACCTCTTCCTATGGCTACACCTTC. Translated, it gives CANLRQTSSYGYTF.

In this sample, this clonotype turned up many times. This rearrangement joins TRBV4-3 to TRBJ1-2; 7 nucleotides line up with TRBD1. Per the germline V gene, CDR1 is LGHNA and CDR2 is YSLEER. The CDR3 spans 19 residues. Germline trimming cut 0 bases from V and 4 bases from J; bases unmatched to any gene: 17. Here the CDR3 reads CASSQDVSGGTVVGYGYTF. Written as DNA, the CDR3 is TGCGCCAGCAGCCAAGATGTTTCAGGGGGGACAGTGGTTGGCTATGGCTACACCTTC.

This clonotype was observed a few times. This chain uses TRBV4-1 with TRBJ2-1, with no clear D. CDR3 length: 12 amino acids. Germline V gives CDR1 MGHRA, CDR2 YSYEKL. V lost 1 base and J lost 8, with 6 bases in between. In nucleotides, the CDR3 is TGCGCCAGCAGCCAAGTATGGCATGAGCAGTTCTTC. It codes for CASSQVWHEQFF.

This clonotype was seen a few times. This chain links TRBV11-2 with TRBJ2-1, with TRBD2 matching over 8 bases. Unmatched junction bases numbered 15, after V lost 5 bases and J lost 6 bases. The germline CDR1 and CDR2 sequences are SGHAT and FQNNGV. This CDR3 spans 17 amino acids. CDR3 protein: CASSPGRGGTTLNEQFF. CDR3 sequence (DNA): TGTGCCAGCAGCCCCGGGAGGGGTGGGACAACGCTCAATGAGCAGTTCTTC.

This clonotype has just a few counts. The chain uses TRBV7-2 and TRBJ1-5; D possibly corresponds to TRBD1 (6 bases). Per germline, CDR1 SGHTA and CDR2 FQGNSA. V lost 5 bases and J lost 2, with 19 bases in between. This CDR3 comprises 17 residues. CDR3 coding DNA: TGTGCCAGCAGCCCGAGGACAGCCCCGAGGGGCAATCAGCCCCAGCATTTT. Its protein is CASSPRTAPRGNQPQHF.

The chain combines TRBV6-5 with TRBJ1-4; no reliable D call. Trimming cost V 0 bases and J 7 bases, with 12 bases left between them. CDR1 and CDR2 from the germline V gene are MNHEY and SVGAGI. The CDR3 totals 15 residues. The CDR3 region has the DNA TGTGCCAGCAGTTACTCAGGCTTCGAGGGTGAAAAACTGTTTTTT. This encodes CASSYSGFEGEKLFF.

This clonotype was seen a few times. The genes are TRBV6-1 and TRBJ2-7, with D hard to call. V was cut by 3 bases and J by 0 bases, with 15 bases left in between. The length of the CDR3 is 16 residues. The V gene's germline CDR1 is MNHNS and CDR2 SASEGT. CDR3 sequence reads: CASSDRENSDSYEQYF. The CDR3 coding sequence is TGTGCCAGCAGTGATCGAGAGAACTCGGACTCCTACGAGCAGTACTTC.

This clonotype was observed many times. The gene calls are TRBV6-1 and TRBJ2-1, with 12 nucleotides matching TRBD2. Germline CDR1 and CDR2: MNHNS and SASEGT. Trimming removed 6 bases from V and 7 bases from J; junction bases left unmatched: 7. The CDR3 length is 15 residues. CDR3 nucleotides: TGTGCCAGCAGAAGCGGACTAGCGGGGAAGAATGAGCAGTTCTTC. Amino acid sequence: CASRSGLAGKNEQFF.

In this sample, this clonotype turned up many times. The V and J genes are TRBV5-1 and TRBJ2-1; D perhaps matches TRBD2 (6 bases). Germline V gene sequence: CDR1 SGHRS, CDR2 YFSETQ. V dropped 5 bases and J dropped 9 bases, with 15 bases sitting between them. There are 13 residues in the CDR3. Here the CDR3 DNA reads TGCGCCAGCAGAGAGCCTAGCGCCGGTGAGCAGTTCTTC. Translated: CASREPSAGEQFF.

This clonotype showed up many times. As DNA, the CDR3 is TGTGCGTCGGCGAAGGGGGTCGAAGACTATGGCTACACCTTC. Encoded protein: CASAKGVEDYGYTF. The chain recombines TRBV9 with TRBJ1-2; TRBD1 might be the D (6 bases). This CDR3 has 14 amino acids. From germline, CDR1 is SGDLS and CDR2 YYNGEE.

This clonotype was recorded a few times. The rearrangement joins TRBV7-9 to TRBJ1-1, with TRBD1 as a possible D gene (5 bases). CDR1 and CDR2 (germline): SEHNR, FQNEAQ (reference sequence). The CDR3 is 16 residues long. Trimming removed 2 bases at V and 5 bases at J, with 18 bases between. The chain's CDR3 is CASSLTPGSVGTEAFF. The CDR3 region has the DNA TGTGCCAGCAGCTTAACCCCAGGGTCCGTGGGGACTGAAGCTTTCTTT. The full variable domain, completed using reference TRBV7-9 and TRBJ1-1, is DTGVSQNPRHKITKRGQNVTFRCDPISEHNRLYWYRQTLGQGPEFLTYFQNEAQLEKSRLLSDRFSAERPKGSFSTLEIQRTEQGDSAMYLCASSLTPGSVGTEAFFGQGTRLTVV.

This clonotype came up a few times. The J gene is TRBJ2-3, the V gene TRBV18; the D gene is possibly TRBD1 (5 bases). Germline CDR1 and CDR2: KGHSH and LQKENI. CDR3 length equals 14 residues. With 3 bases removed from V and 1 base from J, the gap between germline ends came to 8 bases. CDR3 in DNA: TGTGCCAGCTCACCGATAGGGGGCACAGATACGCAGTATTTT. The encoded protein is CASSPIGGTDTQYF.